This TCR beta chain was sequenced in a study of kidney transplant recipient with SARS-CoV-2 infection. Trimming left V 5 bases short and J 4 bases short, with 11 bases between. The CDR3 extends over 13 amino acids. The germline V gene encodes CDR1 WNHNN and CDR2 SYGVQD (reference sequence). This clonotype was seen more than once but under ten times. Using its own MiXCR run on the reads, TCRdb lists one record per CDR3 protein. The profile shows 200,000 to 300,000 distinct CDR3 sequences, under 35% of them singletons. V is TRBV10-1 and J is TRBJ1-1; D possibly corresponds to TRBD1 (5 bases). Sample: a blood sample, taken at baseline and on day 111 from a kidney transplant recipient. The origin of this receptor is a young adult male patient who had COVID-19 and was a kidney transplant recipient. Part of the T cells may come from the graft donor. In DNA, the CDR3 is TGCGCCAGCAGTATTCAGGGAGGCACTGAAGCTTTCTTT. Translation: CASSIQGGTEAFF.